This T cell receptor (beta chain) was sequenced during a study of T cells in Graves' hyperthyroidism and ophthalmopathy. Comment on this clonotype: A much larger clone is a single base away; this may be a read error.

The source material, RNA transcripts, was used to amplify TCR beta CDR3 regions. Carried out on the TCR CDR3, a first-round RT-PCR used the HTBI primer set. MiXCR, run by TCRdb on the multiplex PCR reads, gives a single entry per CDR3 protein. The sample has some 200,000 distinct CDR3 sequences, approximately 17% seen once; the top ten hold 50%. Sequenced: blood. The clonotype originates from a man aged 45-65 years with Graves' hyperthyroidism.

This CDR3 reads CSDTQGGSSYEQYF. As DNA, the CDR3 is TGCAGTGATACACAGGGGGGTAGCTCCTACGAGCAGTACTTC. This rearrangement joins TRBV20-1 to TRBJ2-7; 8 bases fit TRBD1. Unmatched junction bases numbered 8, after V lost 7 bases and J lost 0 bases. Germline V gene lookup returns CDR1 DFQATT and CDR2 SNEGSKA (reference sequence). The CDR3 runs 14 residues.